This T cell receptor (beta chain) was profiled in a study of CD8 T cells in ankylosing spondylitis (dated by TCRdb to 2016 to 2017). Context from the whole study: The study profiled T cell receptor beta repertoires in healthy donors and ankylosing spondylitis patients to find disease-linked TCR variants. The full study cohort was made up of approximately 24 ankylosing spondylitis patients and roughly 100 healthy donors. Samples of peripheral blood were taken, and for ankylosing spondylitis patients, synovial fluid was collected as well. Study-wide conclusions, independent of this receptor: Some TCR beta motif variants had previously been reported in synovial fluid and blood of reactive arthritis patients, which suggested common disease-initiation mechanisms. A TCR beta motif of eight highly homologous amino acid variants appeared characteristic of blood from ankylosing spondylitis patients. The disease-linked clones showed a CD8+ phenotype and occurred at relatively low frequencies in peripheral blood. The disease-linked clones were reported to be significantly enriched in matched synovial fluid samples from ankylosing spondylitis patients.

This clonotype has more than one count but fewer than ten. The clone's antigen remains unknown. Per-nucleotide qualities are absent, and no much larger clonotype sits a single base away. The run used an Illumina HiSeq 2500. Quantitative 5'-RACE with molecular barcodes was the method used to prepare the TCR beta libraries. The study's processing was this. To identify disease-linked TCR variants, a new computational method was used, one built on a probabilistic model of VDJ rearrangement. In-frame beta chains were kept once TCRdb had trimmed the public reads at Q25 with fastp and called clones with MiXCR. Every CDR3 protein is listed once, alongside the most common genes and DNA of its rows. It is TCRdb's table, rather than the study itself, that gives the V and J calls and clone size. The sample yields 200,000 or so distinct CDR3 sequences; 20% to 30% were counted once. Clones ranked in the top ten supply 6.6% of the sample.

The clonotype originates from a male donor with ankylosing spondylitis or in good health (not recorded which). The specimen was blood, either unsorted or a sorted T cell fraction (not recorded which).

The nucleotides are TGCAGTGCTAAGACCCCTACGGAGACCCAGTACTTC. This is translated as CSAKTPTETQYF. This chain is built from TRBV20-1 and TRBJ2-5; the D gene cannot be named for sure. V drops 4 bases and J drops 5 bases, leaving 11 bases in between. Per the germline V gene (reference sequence), DFQATT is the CDR1 and SNEGSKA is the CDR2. From the cysteine up to the phenylalanine, the CDR3 has a length of 12 residues. The CDR3 DNA has 36 bases and is translated from base 1.